Presented here are 25 T cell receptor beta chains from one specimen sequenced in a study of blood T cell repertoires in COVID-19. The data were produced by immunoSEQ multiplex PCR, yet TCRdb's version contains in-frame clones alone and is incomplete. The sample has approximately 75,000 clones, 80% to 90% seen once; the top ten hold under 6.5%. Sample: peripheral blood. The origin of the receptors is a man aged 80 or over with COVID-19, enrolled during active disease.

The rearrangement joins TRBV3-1 (or the pseudogene TRBV3-2) to TRBJ2-3; D gene uncertain. The CDR3 extends over 13 amino acids. The V end lost 6 bases, the J end lost 6 bases, and 13 bases lay between the germline ends. The germline CDR1 and CDR2 sequences are LGHDT and YNNKEL (reference sequence). Here the CDR3 reads CASRGRSRDTQYF. The DNA of the CDR3 is TGTGCCAGCAGGGGCAGAAGTCGGGATACGCAGTATTTT.

This clone appeared once. The rearrangement links TRBV3-1 (or the pseudogene TRBV3-2) to TRBJ1-5, with TRBD1 as a possible D gene (5 bases). The V gene's germline CDR1 is LGHDT and CDR2 YNNKEL (reference sequence). CDR3 size: 14 residues. The V end lost 3 bases, the J end lost 6 bases, and 12 bases lay between the germline ends. CDR3: CASSHREGGQPQHF. In nucleotides, the CDR3 is TGTGCCAGCAGCCACAGGGAGGGCGGTCAGCCCCAGCATTTT.

The CDR3 protein is CASSLYGQGVPNQPQHF. In DNA form, the CDR3 reads TGTGCCAGCAGTTTATACGGACAGGGTGTACCAAATCAGCCCCAGCATTTT. The rearrangement joins TRBV28 to TRBJ1-5, with 8 bases aligning to TRBD1. The CDR3 contains 17 residues. The V gene's germline CDR1 is MDHEN and CDR2 SYDVKM. V shed 1 base, J shed 4 bases, and the junction held 9 bases outside the gene matches.

This chain links TRBV9 with TRBJ1-1; D gene unclear. Germline loops: CDR1 SGDLS, CDR2 YYNGEE. Trimming left V 1 base short and J 1 base short, with 5 bases between. This CDR3 spans 13 amino acids. In DNA, the CDR3 is TGTGCCAGCAGCGTACTCGGGAACACTGAAGCTTTCTTT. Its translation is CASSVLGNTEAFF.

J is TRBJ2-5 and V is TRBV11-3, with no clear D. CDR1 and CDR2 (germline): SGHNT, YENEEA. The CDR3 covers 15 residues. The V end was cut by 0 bases, the J end by 1 base, with 9 bases between. CDR3 DNA sequence: TGTGCCAGCAGCTTAGATGGAGCGTTCCAAGAGACCCAGTACTTC. Translation gives CASSLDGAFQETQYF.

The gene calls are TRBV9 and TRBJ1-2; D not certain. Germline V gene data show CDR1 as SGDLS and CDR2 as YYNGEE. The CDR3 totals 14 residues. Trimming took 2 bases from V and 4 from J, leaving 12 bases between them. As DNA, the CDR3 is TGTGCCAGCAGCGTTGAGACAACGTCCTATGGCTACACCTTC. This codes for CASSVETTSYGYTF.

The chain carries TRBV3-1 (or the pseudogene TRBV3-2) and TRBJ2-4; possible D gene TRBD2, 7 bases. The CDR3 runs 16 residues. CDR1 LGHDT and CDR2 YNNKEL come from the germline V gene (reference sequence). Between the trimmed V and J ends, which lost 4 bases and 1 base, there was a span of 14 bases. The CDR3 coding sequence is TGTGCCAGCAGCCCCCCTGGGGGGGCGGCCAAAAACATTCAGTACTTC. This gives the protein CASSPPGGAAKNIQYF.

This clone has only one observation. This chain links TRBV5-1 with TRBJ1-1; 8 positions match TRBD1. The CDR3 has 15 residues. CDR1 SGHRS and CDR2 YFSETQ come from the germline V gene. J lost 5 bases, V lost 1 base, and 7 bases had no gene match. As DNA, the CDR3 is TGCGCCAGCAGCTTGAGAGGCCAGGGGGCAACTGAAGCTTTCTTT. As protein: CASSLRGQGATEAFF.

This chain links TRBV5-1 with TRBJ1-3; TRBD1 is a possible D gene (6 bases). Looked up from germline, CDR1 is SGHRS and CDR2 is YFSETQ. With 0 bases removed from V and 3 bases from J, the gap between germline ends came to 10 bases. This CDR3 has 15 residues. The CDR3 DNA is TGCGCCAGCAGCTTGGGCAGGGGCAATGGAAACACCATATATTTT. This encodes CASSLGRGNGNTIYF. The full variable domain, completed using reference TRBV5-1 and TRBJ1-3, is KAGVTQTPRYLIKTRGQQVTLSCSPISGHRSVSWYQQTPGQGLQFLFEYFSETQRNKGNFPGRFSGRQFSNSRSEMNVSTLELGDSALYLCASSLGRGNGNTIYFGEGSWLTVV.

Written as DNA, the CDR3 is TGTGCCAGCCGGGACAGAGGGAACTATGGCTACACCTTC. It yields the protein CASRDRGNYGYTF. The chain couples TRBV6-5 to TRBJ1-2; TRBD1 agrees at 7 bases. The CDR3 is 13 residues long. V lost 8 bases to trimming and J lost 2 bases; unmatched junction nucleotides: 5. Germline V gene sequence: CDR1 MNHEY, CDR2 SVGAGI.

The chain is built from TRBV14 and TRBJ1-1; D is uncertain. CDR3 size: 12 residues. CDR1 is SGHDN and CDR2 is FVKESK in the germline V gene. Trimming stripped 2 bases from V and 9 bases from J, with 10 bases between. The CDR3 sequence is CASSQTDMKAFF. The CDR3, as DNA: TGTGCCAGCAGCCAAACAGATATGAAAGCTTTCTTT.

The rearrangement joins TRBV10-3 to TRBJ1-5; 8 bases fit TRBD1. The CDR3 loop spans 16 amino acids. Germline values: CDR1 ENHRY, CDR2 SYGVKD. The ends lost 4 bases at V and 0 bases at J; junction bases unmatched: 5. CDR3 in amino acids: CAISADRDYSNQPQHF. The CDR3 DNA is TGTGCCATCAGTGCGGACAGGGATTATAGCAATCAGCCCCAGCATTTT.

The chain has TRBV4-2 and TRBJ1-2, with D unresolved. The CDR3 has 15 residues. Deletions cut 0 bases from V and 0 bases from J, with 8 bases between. Germline V gives CDR1 LGHNA, CDR2 YNFKEQ. The CDR3 protein is CASSQDHTTNYGYTF. Here the CDR3 DNA reads TGTGCCAGCAGCCAAGATCACACTACTAACTATGGCTACACCTTC.

The gene calls are TRBV6-5 and TRBJ1-1; tentatively, D is TRBD1 (5 bases). Germline assignment: CDR1 MNHEY and CDR2 SVGAGI. The V and J ends lost 7 bases and 1 base respectively, with 10 bases between them. The CDR3 spans 13 residues. The CDR3 spells CASTVGGNTEAFF. DNA for the CDR3: TGTGCCAGCACCGTGGGGGGGAACACTGAAGCTTTCTTT.

The chain joins TRBV11-3 to TRBJ2-5, with 12 bases matching TRBD2. The CDR3 has 17 residues. J was trimmed by 4 bases and V by 5 bases; bases with no gene match: 11. Germline values: CDR1 SGHNT, CDR2 YENEEA. As DNA, the CDR3 is TGTGCCAGCAGCGTTGAGGGCCTAGCGGGGGGGTCAGAGACCCAGTACTTC. Protein: CASSVEGLAGGSETQYF.

The rearrangement uses TRBV7-8 and TRBJ1-2; D is undetermined. Germline V gene lookup returns CDR1 SGHVS and CDR2 FQNEAQ. The CDR3 runs 17 residues. Trimming left V 0 bases short and J 0 bases short, with 14 bases between. The DNA for the CDR3 is TGTGCCAGCAGCTTAGCTGGGAGCTTTAGCCCTAACTATGGCTACACCTTC. It specifies CASSLAGSFSPNYGYTF.

The gene calls are TRBV15 and TRBJ2-3, with D possibly matching TRBD1 (6 bases). Trimming shortened V by 1 base and J by 3 bases, and 11 bases separated the two germline ends. Germline V CDR1 and CDR2: LNHNV, YYDKDF (reference sequence). The CDR3 runs 15 residues. This CDR3 is CATSRGQAPTDTQYF. CDR3 DNA sequence: TGTGCCACCAGCAGAGGACAGGCCCCGACAGATACGCAGTATTTT.

This chain links TRBV4-1 with TRBJ1-1; D is unresolved. CDR1 and CDR2 (germline): MGHRA, YSYEKL. The length of the CDR3 is 15 residues. V was pared by 1 base and J by 4 bases, with 13 bases between. CDR3 protein: CASSQVLYSGTEAFF. The CDR3 coding sequence is TGCGCCAGCAGCCAAGTTTTATACAGCGGCACTGAAGCTTTCTTT.

The rearrangement uses TRBV20-1 and TRBJ2-4; D might be TRBD2 (5 bases). V shed 0 bases and J shed 9 bases, with 6 bases lying between them. The CDR3 consists of 11 residues. CDR1 is DFQATT and CDR2 is SNEGSKA in the germline V gene (reference sequence). The CDR3 sequence: CSARDRGIQYF. As DNA, the CDR3 is TGCAGTGCTAGAGATCGGGGCATTCAGTACTTC.

This clone was recorded only once. The V call is TRBV7-2, the J call TRBJ1-2, with D perhaps TRBD1 (6 bases). With 3 bases removed from V and 5 bases from J, the gap between germline ends came to 19 bases. The CDR3 covers 16 residues. Germline CDR1 is SGHTA and CDR2 is FQGNSA. The CDR3 spells CASSFGGAHKGYGYTF. For the CDR3, the DNA is TGTGCCAGCAGCTTCGGGGGGGCGCATAAGGGGTATGGCTACACCTTC.

The chain uses TRBV6-1 and TRBJ1-5; tentatively, D is TRBD1 (5 bases). The V end was cut by 3 bases, the J end by 4 bases, with 10 bases between. Germline V gene lookup returns CDR1 MNHNS and CDR2 SASEGT. This CDR3 is built from 14 residues. This CDR3 is CASSELQGNQPQHF. In DNA, the CDR3 is TGTGCCAGCAGTGAGCTTCAGGGAAATCAGCCCCAGCATTTT.

This chain links TRBV9 with TRBJ2-5; D might be TRBD2 (6 bases). The CDR3 contains 14 residues. CDR1 and CDR2 from the germline V gene are SGDLS and YYNGEE. The germline V and J ends were trimmed by 0 bases and 5 bases, with 11 bases remaining between them. The DNA for the CDR3 is TGTGCCAGCAGCGTAGGGGCGGAGGGGGAGACCCAGTACTTC. Residues: CASSVGAEGETQYF.

The chain has TRBV4-3 and TRBJ2-7; 11 bases line up with TRBD2. CDR3 size: 16 residues. Germline CDR1 reads LGHNA; CDR2 reads YSLEER. The V gene end was trimmed by 1 base and the J gene end by 2 bases; junction bases not matched to a gene: 4. The CDR3 sequence: CASSQGLAGSTYEQYF. The CDR3 DNA sequence: TGCGCCAGCAGCCAAGGACTAGCGGGGTCCACCTACGAGCAGTACTTC.

CDR3 in amino acids: CAISERTAAGNTIYF. CDR3 in DNA: TGTGCCATCAGTGAGCGGACAGCGGCTGGAAACACCATATATTTT. V usage is TRBV10-3 and J usage is TRBJ1-3, with D perhaps matching TRBD1 (6 bases). The CDR3 spans 15 residues. The V gene lost 2 bases and the J gene lost 2 bases, with 10 bases spanning the gap. Germline CDR1 is ENHRY and CDR2 is SYGVKD.

The rearrangement links TRBV9 to TRBJ1-2, with 7 bases aligning to TRBD1. In germline, CDR1 is SGDLS, CDR2 YYNGEE. The length of the CDR3 is 15 residues. V shed 5 bases, J shed 0 bases, and the junction held 7 bases outside the gene matches. Here the CDR3 reads CASSKQGPANYGYTF. The CDR3 bases are TGTGCCAGCAGTAAACAGGGGCCCGCTAACTATGGCTACACCTTC.